This entry features one T cell receptor (beta chain) sequence. The antigen remains unidentified. The assay, immunoSEQ v3.0, was run at survey level. The sequencing target was about 35,000-50,000 T-cell genomes per sample. This table comes from immunoSEQ multiplex PCR, and its TCRdb copy is limited to in-frame clones, with some not included. This table holds approximately 13,000 clones, 75% to 85% found once. This record comes from a study of long-term antiretroviral therapy in people with HIV. Study observations and caveats: Clones that had undergone expansion before ART dominated the repertoire at all time points. Repertoires in HIV (unlike those of controls) had narrower CDR3 length ranges. ART adherence, viral resistance and therapy changes went unrecorded.

Germline CDR1 reads GTSNPN; CDR2 reads SVGIG (reference sequence). Trimming cost V 2 bases and J 14 bases; bases outside gene matches: 10. The CDR3 is made up of 13 amino acids. V and J are TRBV30 and TRBJ2-3, with 10 positions matching TRBD2. The sequence came from a middle-aged man with HIV. The starting material was unsorted PBMCs, obtained 1.3 years before starting antiretroviral therapy. CDR3 nucleotides: TGTGCCTGGAGTAGCGAGCGGGGGGGCGAAACGTATTTT. This encodes CAWSSERGGETYF.